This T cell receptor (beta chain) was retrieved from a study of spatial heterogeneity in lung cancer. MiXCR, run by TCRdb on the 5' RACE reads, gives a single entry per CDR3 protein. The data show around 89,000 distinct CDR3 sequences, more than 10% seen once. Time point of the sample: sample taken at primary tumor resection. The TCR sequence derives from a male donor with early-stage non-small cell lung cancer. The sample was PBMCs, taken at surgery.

In DNA, the CDR3 is TGTGCCAGCAGATTGGGTTTTGAGGACACTGAAGCTTTCTTT. Amino acid sequence: CASRLGFEDTEAFF. The J gene is TRBJ1-1, the V gene TRBV27, with D unresolved. The germline V gene has CDR1 MNHEY and CDR2 SMNVEV (reference sequence). The CDR3 sequence is 14 residues long. Trimming removed 6 bases at V and 3 bases at J, with 14 bases between.